One and the same sample provided the 25 T cell receptor beta chains below, sequenced in a study of CD8+ T cells in alopecia areata. Reverse transcription of extracted RNA yielded cDNA, which provided the sequencing template. TCRdb's table, derived via immunoSEQ multiplex PCR, lists solely in-frame clones and lacks some. The sample includes about 110,000 clones, 45% to 70% of them seen just once. Sequenced sample: CD8+ T cells sorted from blood. The source of these receptors is a human donor in good health.

The chain has TRBV28 and TRBJ1-5, with TRBD1 matching 10 bases. CDR1 and CDR2 (germline): MDHEN, SYDVKM. The CDR3 sequence is 15 residues long. V gave up 2 bases and J gave up 4 bases; unmatched junction bases: 2. The DNA for the CDR3 is TGTGCCAGCAGTTTAGGGGACAGGGGAAATCAGCCCCAGCATTTT. It yields the protein CASSLGDRGNQPQHF.

V usage is TRBV7-3 and J usage is TRBJ1-5; TRBD1 aligns across 11 bases. Germline V gene sequence: CDR1 SGHTA, CDR2 FQGTGA. The CDR3 sequence is 18 residues long. V gave up 5 bases and J gave up 4 bases; unmatched junction bases: 13. The CDR3 here is CASSQQTPRDRGNQPQHF. The DNA for the CDR3 is TGTGCCAGCAGCCAACAAACCCCCCGGGACAGGGGGAATCAGCCCCAGCATTTT.

This chain connects TRBV2 to TRBJ2-1; D not certain. CDR1 is SNHLY, CDR2 FYNNEI, per germline. The CDR3 length is 13 residues. Trimming took 0 bases from V and 8 from J, leaving 8 bases between them. CDR3 in amino acids: CASSEAVGYEQFF. CDR3 in DNA: TGTGCCAGCAGTGAAGCTGTGGGCTATGAGCAGTTCTTC.

The CDR3 region is CASSPVGEGEQFF. CDR3 coding DNA: TGTGCCAGCAGTCCAGTCGGGGAAGGTGAGCAGTTCTTC. The chain combines TRBV6-1 with TRBJ2-1, with D maybe TRBD2 (5 bases). The V gene lost 5 bases and the J gene lost 9 bases, with 14 bases spanning the gap. This CDR3 comprises 13 residues. Germline V gives CDR1 MNHNS, CDR2 SASEGT.

This clone was seen once. The chain has TRBV29-1 and TRBJ1-2; D is uncertain. Between the trimmed V and J ends, which lost 2 bases and 7 bases, there was a span of 8 bases. This CDR3 spans 11 amino acids. Germline V lookup: CDR1 SQVTM, CDR2 ANQGSEA. DNA for the CDR3: TGCAGCGTTGAACCCCGCCCTGGCTACACCTTC. It encodes CSVEPRPGYTF.

This clone was seen more than once but under ten times. J is TRBJ2-3 and V is TRBV6-5; no firm D call. Trimming removed 6 bases from V and 1 base from J, with 5 bases in between. Germline CDR1 reads MNHEY; CDR2 reads SVGAGI. There are 12 residues in the CDR3. DNA for the CDR3: TGTGCCAGCAGCTCTCGCACAGATACGCAGTATTTT. Its protein product is CASSSRTDTQYF.

The CDR3 sequence is CATMDGIQNIQYF. The CDR3, as DNA: TGTGCCACAATGGACGGAATACAAAACATTCAGTACTTC. V gene TRBV15 combines with J gene TRBJ2-4; D unresolved. V lost 9 bases and J 5 bases, leaving 14 bases between the germline ends. This CDR3 is built from 13 residues. Germline V lookup: CDR1 LNHNV, CDR2 YYDKDF (reference sequence). Full variable domain (missing parts from reference TRBV15 and TRBJ2-4): DAMVIQNPRYQVTQFGKPVTLSCSQTLNHNVMYWYQQKSSQAPKLLFHYYDKDFNNEADTPDNFQSRRPNTSFCFLDIRSPGLGDTAMYLCATMDGIQNIQYFGAGTRLSVL.

This rearrangement joins TRBV4-3 to TRBJ2-7; 9 bases match TRBD1. CDR3 length equals 15 residues. Germline trimming cut 4 bases from V and 3 bases from J; bases unmatched to any gene: 7. Germline V CDR1 and CDR2: LGHNA, YSLEER. CDR3 DNA sequence: TGCGCCAGCAGCCTGGACAGGGGAATAAGCTACGAGCAGTACTTC. It specifies CASSLDRGISYEQYF.

There are a few counts of this clone. The chain employs TRBV4-3 and TRBJ2-5; 9 bases map to TRBD2. Germline V lookup: CDR1 LGHNA, CDR2 YSLEER. This CDR3 is 16 amino acids long. V lost 0 bases, J lost 1 base, and 3 bases stayed unmatched. The CDR3 region has the DNA TGCGCCAGCAGCCAAGACCCAGCGGGGGGCCAAGAGACCCAGTACTTC. Residues: CASSQDPAGGQETQYF.

This chain joins TRBV10-3 and TRBJ2-7; no clear D gene. V lost 0 bases, J lost 2 bases, and 11 bases lay in between. The length of the CDR3 is 15 residues. The germline CDR1 and CDR2 sequences are ENHRY and SYGVKD. The CDR3 DNA reads as TGTGCCATCAGTGAGTCCCCTTTGATGGCCTACGAGCAGTACTTC. Amino acid sequence: CAISESPLMAYEQYF.

This clone was recorded a few times. The chain carries TRBV5-1 and TRBJ2-5, with TRBD1 as a possible D gene (6 bases). V was shortened by 3 bases and J by 1 base, with 19 bases between the two germline ends. In germline, CDR1 is SGHRS, CDR2 YFSETQ. The CDR3 runs 17 residues. The CDR3 spells CASSWNLPGHLQETQYF. CDR3 DNA: TGCGCCAGCAGCTGGAACCTACCGGGACACCTCCAAGAGACCCAGTACTTC.

The chain uses TRBV4-1 and TRBJ2-7; the D gene is possibly TRBD1 (6 bases). The V gene lost 0 bases and the J gene lost 0 bases, with 9 bases spanning the gap. The CDR3 has 15 amino acids. Looked up from germline, CDR1 is MGHRA and CDR2 is YSYEKL. CDR3 nucleotide sequence: TGCGCCAGCAGCCAAGAAACAGGGAGCTCCTACGAGCAGTACTTC. Translating gives CASSQETGSSYEQYF.

This clone turned up a few times. The chain's CDR3 is CASSFSVGSDTQYF. The CDR3 DNA follows: TGTGCCAGCAGTTTCTCCGTGGGCTCAGATACGCAGTATTTT. The V gene is TRBV27, the J gene TRBJ2-3; D gene ambiguous. CDR1 and CDR2 from the germline V gene are MNHEY and SMNVEV (reference sequence). The CDR3 consists of 14 residues. V gave up 3 bases and J gave up 4 bases, with 11 bases separating them.

The table lists this clone with a few counts. The CDR3 is CASSLGIASTDTQYF. The CDR3 DNA follows: TGTGCCAGCAGCTTAGGGATTGCTAGCACAGATACGCAGTATTTT. V gene TRBV7-9 combines with J gene TRBJ2-3; D not certain. CDR3 size: 15 residues. CDR1 is SEHNR, CDR2 FQNEAQ, per germline (reference sequence). Trimming stripped 1 base from V and 0 bases from J, with 8 bases between.

Comment on this clone: Its ends do not fully match the called genes, so a read error is possible. CDR3 sequence: CASSLDAGYEQYF. The CDR3 coding sequence is TGTGCCAGCAGCCTGGACGCAGGCTACGAGCAGTACTTC. The chain employs TRBV23-1 and TRBJ2-7; D unclear. TRBV23-1 is annotated as an ORF whose role is uncertain. The CDR3 is made up of 13 amino acids.

V usage is TRBV4-2 and J usage is TRBJ2-5, with D perhaps being TRBD1 or TRBD2 (5 bases each). Between the trimmed V and J ends, which lost 3 bases and 5 bases, there was a span of 10 bases. The germline CDR1 and CDR2 sequences are LGHNA and YNFKEQ. The CDR3 runs 13 residues. The CDR3 nucleotides are TGTGCCAGCAGCCAGCTGGGGGAGGAGACCCAGTACTTC. It encodes CASSQLGEETQYF.

The chain couples TRBV13 to TRBJ2-7; 8 positions match TRBD2. The junction had 9 bases not matched to a gene; V was cut back by 6 bases and J by 5 bases. Per germline, CDR1 PRHDT and CDR2 FYEKMQ (reference sequence). The CDR3 length is 14 residues. The CDR3 spells CASSTRGGADEQYF. The CDR3 DNA reads TGTGCCAGCAGTACTCGGGGGGGTGCTGACGAGCAGTACTTC.

The chain uses TRBV4-3 and TRBJ2-2, with 10 bases identical to TRBD1. Germline V gene sequence: CDR1 LGHNA, CDR2 YSLEER. CDR3 length: 18 amino acids. Germline trimming cut 3 bases from V and 6 bases from J; bases unmatched to any gene: 13. In DNA form, the CDR3 reads TGCGCCAGCAGCCAGGGAAGGGACAGGGGATTTGGTGCCGGGGAGCTGTTTTTT. It translates to CASSQGRDRGFGAGELFF.

The V gene is TRBV7-2, the J gene TRBJ1-2, with unresolved D. The CDR3 contains 12 residues. V was pared by 5 bases and J by 4 bases, with 8 bases between. Germline lookup yields CDR1 SGHTA and CDR2 FQGNSA. CDR3 sequence: CASSPKGYGYTF. The CDR3 DNA sequence: TGTGCCAGCAGCCCGAAAGGCTATGGCTACACCTTC.

CDR3 region: CSVEDLGPRRYTF. The CDR3 bases are TGCAGCGTTGAAGATCTAGGACCTCGCCGCTACACCTTC. The chain combines TRBV29-1 with TRBJ1-2, with no clear D. CDR1 is SQVTM and CDR2 is ANQGSEA in the germline V gene. Trimming stripped 0 bases from V and 9 bases from J, with 14 bases between. This CDR3 has 13 residues.

This clone was detected only a few times. CDR3 region: CSVKGQGEYEQFF. The CDR3 DNA reads TGCAGCGTTAAGGGACAGGGAGAGTATGAGCAGTTCTTC. The chain couples TRBV29-1 to TRBJ2-1; 9 bases fit TRBD1. The CDR3 totals 13 residues. The V gene end was trimmed by 5 bases and the J gene end by 8 bases; junction bases not matched to a gene: 7. Per the germline V gene, CDR1 is SQVTM and CDR2 is ANQGSEA.

The chain is built from TRBV2 and TRBJ1-5, with D unclear. Between the trimmed V and J ends, which lost 9 bases and 3 bases, there was a span of 12 bases. CDR3 size: 13 residues. Germline V CDR1 and CDR2: SNHLY, FYNNEI. DNA for the CDR3: TGTGCCAGTCGGGGTATGGACAATCAGCCCCAGCATTTT. Translating gives CASRGMDNQPQHF.

This sequence joins TRBV29-1 and TRBJ2-2; 14 positions agree with TRBD2. This CDR3 has 16 amino acids. CDR1 SQVTM and CDR2 ANQGSEA come from the germline V gene. Unmatched junction bases numbered 4, after V lost 5 bases and J lost 2 bases. The CDR3 loop reads CSVYGLAGGNTGELFF. DNA of the CDR3: TGCAGCGTTTACGGACTAGCGGGGGGTAACACCGGGGAGCTGTTTTTT.

The CDR3: CASSLPSGGYTDTQYF. CDR3 nucleotides: TGTGCCAGCAGCTTGCCTAGCGGGGGATACACAGATACGCAGTATTTT. The rearrangement links TRBV5-6 to TRBJ2-3; 10 nucleotides match TRBD2. The CDR3 loop spans 16 amino acids. CDR1 is SGHDT, CDR2 YYEEEE, per germline. V dropped 1 base and J dropped 2; count of bases not matched to a gene: 4.

This clone was seen ten or more times. The V and J genes are TRBV25-1 and TRBJ2-5; 8 bases are a match to TRBD1. The CDR3 is 17 amino acids. The trim removed 1 base at V and 2 bases at J, leaving 9 bases unmatched. Germline V gene sequence: CDR1 MGHDK, CDR2 SYGVNS. CDR3 residues: CASSEFTGTGPQETQYF. CDR3 nucleotides: TGTGCCAGCAGTGAATTTACCGGGACAGGTCCACAAGAGACCCAGTACTTC.